These 14 T cell receptor beta chains originate from one sample sequenced in a study of blood T cell repertoires in COVID-19. Generated by immunoSEQ multiplex PCR, the TCRdb table keeps only in-frame clones and is missing some. The sample has 290,000 or so clones; roughly 85% are singletons. Sequenced material: peripheral blood. The origin of the receptors is a man aged 50-59 years with active or convalescent COVID-19.

The chain has TRBV28 and TRBJ2-7; 9 nucleotides match TRBD1. The CDR3 covers 14 residues. Germline assignment: CDR1 MDHEN and CDR2 SYDVKM. Unmatched junction bases numbered 8, after V lost 6 bases and J lost 5 bases. This CDR3 is CASRLQGAAHEQYF. The CDR3 DNA is TGTGCCAGCAGACTACAGGGGGCCGCCCACGAGCAGTACTTC. Variable domain in full (rest from reference TRBV28 and TRBJ2-7): DVKVTQSSRYLVKRTGEKVFLECVQDMDHENMFWYRQDPGLGLRLIYFSYDVKMKEKGDIPEGYSVSREKKERFSLILESASTNQTSMYLCASRLQGAAHEQYFGPGTRLTVT.

The table lists this clone with a count of one. The chain joins TRBV5-5 to TRBJ1-4, with TRBD1 matching 7 bases. The CDR3 spans 14 residues. CDR1 is SGHKS, CDR2 YYEKEE, per germline (reference sequence). After removal of 1 base from V and 8 bases from J, the junction contained 5 bases not matched to a gene. The chain's CDR3 is CASSLSGGTEKLFF. The CDR3 DNA is TGTGCCAGCAGCTTGTCAGGGGGGACGGAAAAACTGTTTTTT. Variable domain in full (rest from reference TRBV5-5 and TRBJ1-4): DAGVTQSPTHLIKTRGQQVTLRCSPISGHKSVSWYQQVLGQGPQFIFQYYEKEERGRGNFPDRFSARQFPNYSSELNVNALLLGDSALYLCASSLSGGTEKLFFGSGTQLSVL.

This clone appeared a single time. The genes are TRBV5-1 and TRBJ2-1; TRBD2 agrees at 13 bases. The CDR3 is 16 amino acids. V was pared by 0 bases and J by 12 bases, with 9 bases of the junction left unmatched. The germline V gene has CDR1 SGHRS and CDR2 YFSETQ. CDR3 nucleotide sequence: TGCGCCAGCAGCTTGGGGCCGGGACTAGCGGGACCAAGGCAGTTCTTC. Encoded protein: CASSLGPGLAGPRQFF.

The chain links TRBV2 to TRBJ1-2, with D possibly matching TRBD1 (6 bases). V gave up 10 bases and J gave up 2 bases, with 11 bases separating them. The germline gives CDR1 SNHLY, CDR2 FYNNEI. This CDR3 has 12 amino acids. Written as DNA, the CDR3 is TGTGCCAACCGGGACACAAACTATGGCTACACCTTC. Amino acid sequence: CANRDTNYGYTF.

This chain uses TRBV28 with TRBJ1-1; TRBD1 might be the D (5 bases). Between the trimmed V and J ends, which lost 6 bases and 2 bases, there was a span of 13 bases. CDR3 length: 14 amino acids. Germline values: CDR1 MDHEN, CDR2 SYDVKM. In DNA form, the CDR3 reads TGTGCCAGCAGCCCTCTCGACAGAAACACTGAAGCTTTCTTT. Translated: CASSPLDRNTEAFF. The full variable domain, completed using reference TRBV28 and TRBJ1-1, is DVKVTQSSRYLVKRTGEKVFLECVQDMDHENMFWYRQDPGLGLRLIYFSYDVKMKEKGDIPEGYSVSREKKERFSLILESASTNQTSMYLCASSPLDRNTEAFFGQGTRLTVV.

The J gene is TRBJ1-5, the V gene TRBV24-1; 8 positions match TRBD1. CDR1 is KGHDR and CDR2 is SFDVKD in the germline V gene. V trimming: 0 bases; J trimming: 3 bases; junction bases outside the gene matches: 12. The CDR3 is 19 amino acids. The DNA of the CDR3 is TGTGCCACCAGTGATTTGGGAGGCGTCGGGACAGGTTTCAATCAGCCCCAGCATTTT. Protein product: CATSDLGGVGTGFNQPQHF.

This chain links TRBV28 with TRBJ2-5; 16 bases are a match to TRBD2. Looked up from germline, CDR1 is MDHEN and CDR2 is SYDVKM. The CDR3 has 17 amino acids. The CDR3 DNA reads TGTGGAGCTAAGGGACTAGCGGGAGGGCCGGTAAAGGAGACCCAGTACTTC. Amino acid sequence: CGAKGLAGGPVKETQYF.

This chain joins TRBV5-1 and TRBJ2-3, with 11 bases identical to TRBD2. V lost 7 bases, J lost 0 bases, and 22 bases stayed unmatched. CDR1 SGHRS and CDR2 YFSETQ come from the germline V gene. The CDR3 has 21 amino acids. CDR3 loop: CASQGFAGTSGKFTSTDTQYF. The DNA for the CDR3 is TGCGCCAGCCAGGGCTTCGCCGGGACTAGCGGAAAGTTTACTAGCACAGATACGCAGTATTTT. The full variable domain, completed using reference TRBV5-1 and TRBJ2-3, is KAGVTQTPRYLIKTRGQQVTLSCSPISGHRSVSWYQQTPGQGLQFLFEYFSETQRNKGNFPGRFSGRQFSNSRSEMNVSTLELGDSALYLCASQGFAGTSGKFTSTDTQYFGPGTRLTVL.

V gene TRBV3-1 (or the pseudogene TRBV3-2) combines with J gene TRBJ1-5, with 10 bases lining up with TRBD1. This CDR3 region has 16 residues. Trimming at V came to 5 bases and at J to 1 base, leaving 5 bases not matched to a gene. In germline, CDR1 is LGHDT, CDR2 YNNKEL (reference sequence). The CDR3 nucleotides read TGTGCCAGCAGCGGAGGACAGGGGGGAAGCAATCAGCCCCAGCATTTT. It encodes CASSGGQGGSNQPQHF.

V is TRBV10-1 and J is TRBJ2-7; 8 bases line up with TRBD1. CDR3 length: 16 residues. Germline CDR1 is WNHNN and CDR2 is SYGVQD (reference sequence). Trimming removed 5 bases from V and 4 bases from J; junction bases left unmatched: 13. The CDR3 protein is CASSTAPGGEIYEQYF. CDR3 nucleotides: TGCGCCAGCAGTACCGCTCCAGGGGGCGAGATATACGAGCAGTACTTC.

The sample holds one count of this clone. V usage is TRBV4-2 and J usage is TRBJ2-3, with 11 bases fitting TRBD2. The CDR3 sequence is 18 residues long. Germline trimming cut 0 bases from V and 5 bases from J; bases unmatched to any gene: 10. Germline CDR1 and CDR2: LGHNA and YNFKEQ. The CDR3 nucleotides are TGTGCCAGCAGCCAAGATCCCCGACTAGCGGGAATACGAGATACGCAGTATTTT. Translating it yields CASSQDPRLAGIRDTQYF.

The chain links TRBV9 to TRBJ2-3; D might be TRBD2 (6 bases). CDR3 length: 16 residues. V lost 5 bases to trimming and J lost 6 bases, with 22 bases between them. Per the germline V gene, CDR1 is SGDLS and CDR2 is YYNGEE. The CDR3 reads CASSDFGAGPWDTQYF. The DNA for the CDR3 is TGTGCCAGCAGTGACTTCGGGGCGGGACCGTGGGATACGCAGTATTTT.

The CDR3 reads CASSQGSDSWAFF. Here the CDR3 DNA reads TGTGCCAGCAGCCAGGGGAGTGATTCGTGGGCTTTCTTT. This chain uses TRBV5-5 with TRBJ1-1; weak D call: TRBD1 (6 bases). Germline CDR1 SGHKS, CDR2 YYEKEE (reference sequence). The CDR3 sequence is 13 residues long. Trimming stripped 4 bases from V and 11 bases from J, with 18 bases between.

Points on this clone: This specimen includes other DNA sequences encoding the same CDR3. This chain connects TRBV28 to TRBJ1-1; unclear D gene. The V end lost 2 bases, the J end lost 3 bases, and 4 bases lay between the germline ends. Germline lookup yields CDR1 MDHEN and CDR2 SYDVKM. The CDR3 covers 12 residues. The CDR3 loop reads CASSLLYTEAFF. The CDR3 region has the DNA TGTGCCAGCAGTTTACTATACACTGAAGCTTTCTTT. Using reference TRBV28 and TRBJ1-1 for the parts outside the CDR3, the full variable domain is DVKVTQSSRYLVKRTGEKVFLECVQDMDHENMFWYRQDPGLGLRLIYFSYDVKMKEKGDIPEGYSVSREKKERFSLILESASTNQTSMYLCASSLLYTEAFFGQGTRLTVV.